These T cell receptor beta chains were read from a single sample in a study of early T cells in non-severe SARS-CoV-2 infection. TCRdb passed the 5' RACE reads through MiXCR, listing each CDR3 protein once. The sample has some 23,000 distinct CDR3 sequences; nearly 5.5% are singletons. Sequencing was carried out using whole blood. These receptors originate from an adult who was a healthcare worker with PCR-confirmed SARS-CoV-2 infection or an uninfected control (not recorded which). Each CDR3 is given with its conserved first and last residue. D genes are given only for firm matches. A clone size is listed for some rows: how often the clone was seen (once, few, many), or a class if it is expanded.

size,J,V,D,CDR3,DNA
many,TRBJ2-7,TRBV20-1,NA,CSGGDGNYEQYF,TGCAGTGGCGGGGACGGAAATTACGAGCAGTACTTC
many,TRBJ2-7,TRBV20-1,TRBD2,CSASGQTTSGRAYEQYF,TGCAGTGCTAGCGGACAAACAACTAGCGGGAGGGCCTACGAGCAGTACTTC
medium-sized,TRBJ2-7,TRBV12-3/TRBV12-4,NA,CASSTQGYEQYF,TGTGCCAGCAGCACTCAGGGCTACGAGCAGTACTTC
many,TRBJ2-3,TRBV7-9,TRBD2,CASSSGLAASTDTQYF,TGTGCCAGCAGTTCCGGCCTAGCGGCTAGCACAGATACGCAGTATTTT
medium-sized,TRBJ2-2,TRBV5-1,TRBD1,CASSLRTGDTGELFF,TGCGCCAGCAGCTTGCGGACAGGGGACACCGGGGAGCTGTTTTTT
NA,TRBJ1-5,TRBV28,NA,CASSLRAGNQPQHF,TGTGCCAGCAGTCTCCGGGCAGGTAATCAGCCCCAGCATTTT
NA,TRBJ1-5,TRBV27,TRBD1,CASSPAQGNQPQHF,TGTGCCAGCAGTCCTGCACAGGGGAATCAGCCCCAGCATTTT
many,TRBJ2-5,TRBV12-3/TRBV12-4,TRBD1,CASSLDRWTGLPQETQYF,TGTGCCAGCAGTTTAGACCGATGGACAGGGCTCCCACAAGAGACCCAGTACTTC
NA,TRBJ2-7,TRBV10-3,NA,CAITGTPDSYEQYF,TGTGCCATCACCGGGACCCCGGACTCCTACGAGCAGTACTTC
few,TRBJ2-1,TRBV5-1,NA,CASSLVVNRVNEQFF,TGCGCCAGCAGCTTGGTGGTTAACAGGGTCAATGAGCAGTTCTTC
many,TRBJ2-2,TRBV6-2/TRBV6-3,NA,CASSSTFPGELFF,TGTGCCAGCAGCTCGACATTTCCCGGGGAGCTGTTTTTT
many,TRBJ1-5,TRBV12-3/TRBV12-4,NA,CASSPNGISNQPQHF,TGTGCCAGCAGTCCGAACGGGATTAGCAATCAGCCCCAGCATTTT
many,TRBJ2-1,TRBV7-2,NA,CASSSSTYNEQFF,TGTGCCAGCAGCTCCAGTACTTACAATGAGCAGTTCTTC
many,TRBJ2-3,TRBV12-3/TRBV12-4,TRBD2,CATTRGRAIDTQYF,TGTGCCACCACCCGCGGGAGGGCCATAGATACGCAGTATTTT
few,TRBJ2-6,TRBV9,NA,CASSVEEATRVLSGANVLTF,TGTGCCAGCAGCGTAGAGGAAGCGACTAGGGTGTTATCTGGGGCCAACGTCCTGACTTTC
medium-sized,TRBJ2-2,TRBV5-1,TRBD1,CASSLTPDRAGELFF,TGCGCCAGCAGCTTGACCCCCGACAGGGCCGGGGAGCTGTTTTTT
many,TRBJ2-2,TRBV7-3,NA,CASSSNGELFF,TGTGCCAGCAGCTCCAACGGGGAGCTGTTTTTT
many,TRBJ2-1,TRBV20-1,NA,CSAPTSSSYNEQFF,TGCAGTGCTCCTACTTCGAGCTCCTACAATGAGCAGTTCTTC
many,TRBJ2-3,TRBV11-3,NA,CASSLRLSTDTQYF,TGTGCCAGCAGCTTGCGACTGAGCACAGATACGCAGTATTTT
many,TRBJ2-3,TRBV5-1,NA,CASSTAGRQGDTQYF,TGCGCCAGCAGCACCGCGGGGCGCCAAGGAGATACGCAGTATTTT
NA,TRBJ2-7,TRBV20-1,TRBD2,CSARPLSSGRGEQYF,TGCAGTGCTAGGCCCTTGAGTAGCGGGAGGGGCGAGCAGTACTTC
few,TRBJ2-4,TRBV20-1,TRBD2,CSARLAGGEGLAKNIQYF,TGCAGTGCTAGACTAGCGGGAGGGGAGGGGCTAGCCAAAAACATTCAGTACTTC
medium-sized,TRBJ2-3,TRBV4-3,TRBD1,CASSQDGRGLSDTQYF,TGCGCCAGCAGCCAAGATGGCAGGGGGCTATCAGATACGCAGTATTTT
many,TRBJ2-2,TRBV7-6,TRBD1,CASSLRDSYTGELFF,TGTGCCAGCAGCCTCCGGGACAGCTACACCGGGGAGCTGTTTTTT
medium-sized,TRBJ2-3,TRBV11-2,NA,CASSLVEYHTQYF,TGTGCCAGCAGCTTAGTGGAATATCATACGCAGTATTTT
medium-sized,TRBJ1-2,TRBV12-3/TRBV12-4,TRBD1,CASSLGTVYGYTF,TGTGCCAGCAGTCTCGGGACAGTCTATGGCTACACCTTC
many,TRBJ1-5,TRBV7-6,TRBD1,CASSPGTVNSNQPQHF,TGTGCCAGCAGCCCGGGGACAGTGAATAGCAATCAGCCCCAGCATTTT